What follows are 30 T cell receptor beta chains derived from one specimen sequenced in a study of tumor-infiltrating lymphocytes in primary liver carcinoma. Germline DNA was extracted too, while blood RNA derived from unsorted whole blood. Synthesis of TCR beta cDNA was carried out from approximately 500 ng total RNA with a constant-region primer. Amplification in three nested multiplex PCR rounds with slightly modified ARM-PCR gave rise to TCR beta libraries. Use of TRBV1-TRBV30 forward primers with a C-beta reverse primer characterized the first two PCR rounds, which lasted around 11 cycles each. TCRdb passed the multiplex PCR reads through MiXCR, listing each CDR3 protein once. The sample yields 310,000 or so distinct CDR3 sequences, around 50% seen once. The sequencing input was peripheral blood. All receptors come from a woman aged 30 to 39 with primary liver carcinoma and hepatitis B virus infection.

This clonotype was recorded only once. Because it lacks the conserved phenylalanine or tryptophan at the end, this CDR3 is likely a read error. The V call is TRBV5-4, the J call TRBJ1-2; D call uncertain. This CDR3 region has 12 residues. Germline CDR1 is SGHNT and CDR2 is YYREEE (reference sequence). CDR3 protein: CASSLERYDYTS. CDR3 in DNA: TGTGCCAGCAGCTTGGAACGATATGACTACACCTCC.

As regards this clonotype: One end of the junction is discordant with germline, which a read error may explain. This sequence joins TRBV30 and TRBJ1-2, with 9 bases identical to TRBD1. Germline loops: CDR1 GTSNPN, CDR2 SVGIG (reference sequence). The CDR3 totals 13 residues. The CDR3 loop reads CAYLQGARYDYTF. CDR3 sequence (DNA): TGTGCCTACCTACAGGGGGCCCGCTATGACTACACCTTC.

This clonotype was counted at least ten times. The chain links TRBV11-1 to TRBJ2-4; the match to TRBD1 covers 8 bases. The CDR3 contains 15 residues. J lost 9 bases, V lost 0 bases, and 7 bases had no gene match. Germline V CDR1 and CDR2: SGHAT, FQDESV (reference sequence). This CDR3 reads CASSLAGTGYGIQYF. CDR3 nucleotides: TGTGCCAGCAGCTTAGCCGGGACAGGTTATGGCATTCAGTACTTC.

In regard to this clonotype: Relative to the germline gene, one junction end is altered; a read error may explain this. The rearrangement links TRBV6-5 to TRBJ1-6; D possibly corresponds to TRBD1 (6 bases). CDR1 and CDR2 (germline): MNHEY, SVGAGI. The CDR3 sequence is 12 residues long. In DNA form, the CDR3 reads TGTGGCAGCAACCCACAGGGTAACACCCTCCACTTT. It encodes CGSNPQGNTLHF.

The table lists this clonotype with a few counts. V usage is TRBV30 and J usage is TRBJ2-5; 9 bases fit TRBD2. J was trimmed by 4 bases and V by 2 bases; bases with no gene match: 8. CDR1 GTSNPN and CDR2 SVGIG come from the germline V gene (reference sequence). The CDR3 covers 15 residues. The CDR3 loop is CAWSRGSGSSETQYF. CDR3 nucleotide sequence: TGTGCCTGGAGTAGGGGTAGCGGGAGTTCAGAGACCCAGTACTTC. Based on the CDR3 plus reference TRBV30 and TRBJ2-5, the full variable domain is SQTIHQWPATLVQPVGSPLSLECTVEGTSNPNLYWYRQAAGRGLQLLFYSVGIGQISSEVPQNLSASRPQDRQFILSSKKLLLSDSGFYLCAWSRGSGSSETQYFGPGTRLLVL.

The chain joins TRBV4-1 to TRBJ2-5, with 7 bases matching TRBD1. The trim removed 1 base at V and 4 bases at J, leaving 9 bases unmatched. Germline loops: CDR1 MGHRA, CDR2 YSYEKL. The CDR3 totals 16 residues. Here the CDR3 reads CASSQGFAGDRETQYF. The CDR3 nucleotides read TGCGCCAGCAGCCAAGGATTTGCAGGGGACAGAGAGACCCAGTACTTC.

Points on this clonotype: Just one base apart from a much larger clone, this may be a read error. The chain combines TRBV12-3 or TRBV12-4 with TRBJ2-7; 8 nucleotides match TRBD2. V was pared by 10 bases and J by 3 bases, with 14 bases of the junction left unmatched. The CDR3 consists of 15 residues. The CDR3 DNA sequence: TGTGCCAACAGCCCAATTAGCGGGATTCACTACGAGCAGTACTTC. Protein: CANSPISGIHYEQYF.

This clonotype showed up many times. The genes are TRBV4-3 and TRBJ2-3; no definite D call. V lost 2 bases, J lost 0 bases, and 18 bases lay in between. This CDR3 comprises 18 residues. The germline CDR1 and CDR2 sequences are LGHNA and YSLEER. This CDR3 reads CASSQYRYLRGSTDTQYF. In DNA form, the CDR3 reads TGCGCCAGCAGCCAATATAGGTACCTCCGTGGGAGCACAGATACGCAGTATTTT.

The rearrangement uses TRBV28 and TRBJ2-7; D is undetermined. The CDR3 is made up of 11 amino acids. With 5 bases removed from V and 3 bases from J, the gap between germline ends came to 5 bases. Germline lookup yields CDR1 MDHEN and CDR2 SYDVKM. CDR3 nucleotides: TGTGCCAGCAGTCCCCGCTACGAGCAGTACTTC. Translated, it gives CASSPRYEQYF. The full variable domain, its missing parts supplied by reference TRBV28 and TRBJ2-7, is DVKVTQSSRYLVKRTGEKVFLECVQDMDHENMFWYRQDPGLGLRLIYFSYDVKMKEKGDIPEGYSVSREKKERFSLILESASTNQTSMYLCASSPRYEQYFGPGTRLTVT.

For this clonotype: The germline gene is not matched at one end of the junction; a read error may be the cause. V and J are TRBV7-8 and TRBJ2-3, with D possibly matching TRBD2 (5 bases). CDR3 length equals 14 residues. Germline values: CDR1 SGHVS, CDR2 FQNEAQ. DNA of the CDR3: TGTGTCAGCAGCCGCCGGGAAAACACAGATACGCAGTATTTT. It codes for CVSSRRENTDTQYF.

A remark on this clonotype: At one end, the junction sequence differs from germline, possibly due to a read error. J is TRBJ1-1 and V is TRBV4-3; 9 bases agree with TRBD1. Germline CDR1 is LGHNA and CDR2 is YSLEER. This CDR3 comprises 15 residues. In DNA, the CDR3 is TGCGCCAGCAGCCGAACCGGGACAGGGTTGGGTGAAGTTTCCTTT. Protein product: CASSRTGTGLGEVSF.

There are a few counts of this clonotype. V gene TRBV5-5 combines with J gene TRBJ2-5, with D possibly being TRBD2 (6 bases). Germline V CDR1 and CDR2: SGHKS, YYEKEE (reference sequence). The V end lost 3 bases, the J end lost 5 bases, and 14 bases lay between the germline ends. The length of the CDR3 is 14 residues. CDR3 protein: CASSYGTAGETQYF. CDR3 in DNA: TGTGCCAGCAGCTACGGGACGGCGGGGGAGACCCAGTACTTC.

This clonotype has ten or more counts. The J gene is TRBJ2-1, the V gene TRBV6-5; D is undetermined. The CDR3 consists of 16 residues. Germline V lookup: CDR1 MNHEY, CDR2 SVGAGI. The V gene lost 6 bases and the J gene lost 0 bases, with 15 bases spanning the gap. This CDR3 reads CASRARSFSSYNEQFF. CDR3 nucleotides: TGTGCCAGCAGAGCTAGGAGCTTTAGCTCCTACAATGAGCAGTTCTTC.

This clonotype has ten or more counts. The chain links TRBV11-2 to TRBJ2-1; 8 bases are shared with TRBD2. Trimming removed 6 bases from V and 0 bases from J; junction bases left unmatched: 7. The CDR3 is made up of 16 amino acids. Germline CDR1 reads SGHAT; CDR2 reads FQNNGV. The CDR3 reads CASRITSGSSYNEQFF. CDR3 DNA sequence: TGTGCCAGCAGGATAACCAGCGGGAGCTCCTACAATGAGCAGTTCTTC.

In the case of this clonotype: The germline gene is not matched at one end of the junction; a read error may be the cause. The chain carries TRBV4-1 and TRBJ1-2, with D possibly matching TRBD1 (6 bases). Germline CDR1 MGHRA, CDR2 YSYEKL. The CDR3 sequence is 16 residues long. The CDR3 nucleotides read TGCGTCAGCTGCCAAGAAAGGGGGAGGGGACCCTATGGCTACACCTTC. This encodes CVSCQERGRGPYGYTF.

Ten or more counts support this clonotype. The chain links TRBV6-1 to TRBJ1-5; D is unclear. There are 11 residues in the CDR3. CDR1 and CDR2 from the germline V gene are MNHNS and SASEGT. V lost 8 bases to trimming and J lost 8 bases, with 10 bases between them. CDR3 in DNA: TGTGCCAGCGGGTGGTCGGAGCCCCAGCATTTT. Its protein product is CASGWSEPQHF.

As concerns this clonotype: A much larger clone is a single base away; this may be a read error. The chain links TRBV29-1 to TRBJ2-4; possibly TRBD2 for D (6 bases). Per the germline V gene, CDR1 is SQVTM and CDR2 is ANQGSEA. This CDR3 region has 16 residues. The DNA of the CDR3 is TGCAGCGTTGAAATGCAGGGCGGGAAGGGCAAAAAGATTCAGTACTTC. This translates into CSVEMQGGKGKKIQYF.

This clonotype showed up just a few times. This chain uses TRBV7-9 with TRBJ2-3, with 9 positions matching TRBD1. The CDR3 length is 14 residues. The germline gives CDR1 SEHNR, CDR2 FQNEAQ (reference sequence). Trimming took 5 bases from V and 7 from J; bases not matched to a gene: 7. In DNA, the CDR3 is TGTGCCAGCAGCGACGGGACAGGGTCAAATACGCAGTATTTT. Translation gives CASSDGTGSNTQYF.

A word on this clonotype: Because the CDR3 is missing its conserved closing phenylalanine or tryptophan, this is likely a read error. The genes are TRBV4-3 and TRBJ2-1; the D gene is possibly TRBD1 (6 bases). V was shortened by 0 bases and J by 12 bases, with 18 bases between the two germline ends. The germline CDR1 and CDR2 sequences are LGHNA and YSLEER. The CDR3 spans 15 residues. CDR3: CASSQEARTPRGQFC. The CDR3 bases are TGCGCCAGCAGCCAAGAGGCAAGGACACCCAGGGGGCAGTTCTGC.

This clonotype showed up many times. The CDR3 coding sequence is TGTGCCAGCAGCTTTCGGCAGGGTGGTTCTTCACCCCTCCACTTT. It yields the protein CASSFRQGGSSPLHF. This chain uses TRBV11-2 with TRBJ1-6; D might be TRBD1 (5 bases). V was pared by 3 bases and J by 9 bases, with 15 bases between. The CDR3 consists of 15 residues. The germline gives CDR1 SGHAT, CDR2 FQNNGV. The whole variable domain, remainder taken from reference TRBV11-2 and TRBJ1-6, is EAGVAQSPRYKIIEKRQSVAFWCNPISGHATLYWYQQILGQGPKLLIQFQNNGVVDDSQLPKDRFSAERLKGVDSTLKIQPAKLEDSAVYLCASSFRQGGSSPLHFGNGTRLTVT.

This clonotype turned up a few times. The rearrangement links TRBV6-5 to TRBJ1-1; D not resolved. V was shortened by 2 bases and J by 1 base, with 8 bases between the two germline ends. This CDR3 is built from 14 residues. The germline gives CDR1 MNHEY, CDR2 SVGAGI. The DNA for the CDR3 is TGTGCCAGCAGTTACCACGGCACGAACACTGAAGCTTTCTTT. Amino acid sequence: CASSYHGTNTEAFF.

This clonotype was found many times. The chain recombines TRBV4-1 with TRBJ2-5, with no clear D. The CDR3 totals 13 residues. Germline V gives CDR1 MGHRA, CDR2 YSYEKL. V lost 1 base to trimming and J lost 4 bases, with 7 bases between them. The chain's CDR3 is CASSQAPLETQYF. The CDR3 DNA sequence: TGCGCCAGCAGCCAAGCGCCTTTAGAGACCCAGTACTTC.

This clonotype was picked up a small number of times. An end of the junction differs from the germline gene, which may be a read error. The V and J genes are TRBV6-1 and TRBJ2-1; tentative D call: TRBD1 (6 bases). CDR3 length: 15 amino acids. CDR1 is MNHNS and CDR2 is SASEGT in the germline V gene. In DNA, the CDR3 is TGTACCAGCAGTGATGCCCAGGGGAGCTACAATGAGCAGTTCTTC. Amino acid sequence: CTSSDAQGSYNEQFF.

On this clonotype itself: A much larger clone is a single base away; this may be a read error. V gene TRBV12-3 or TRBV12-4 combines with J gene TRBJ1-5, with 7 bases that match TRBD1. The CDR3 runs 15 residues. The CDR3 here is CASSFARGSGQHQHF. CDR3 in DNA: TGTGCCAGCAGTTTTGCCAGGGGGAGCGGTCAGCACCAGCATTTT.

In regard to this clonotype: The junction does not match germline at one end; this may be a read error. The J gene is TRBJ2-2, the V gene TRBV4-2; D might be TRBD1 (6 bases). The CDR3 loop spans 14 amino acids. Looked up from germline, CDR1 is LGHNA and CDR2 is YNFKEQ. This chain's CDR3 is CATLQGSNAGELFF. In nucleotides, the CDR3 is TGTGCCACTCTACAGGGCTCGAACGCCGGGGAGCTGTTTTTT.

Notes on this clonotype: A much larger clone lies a single base off, so this may be a read error. The chain employs TRBV6-2 or TRBV6-3 and TRBJ1-2; 7 bases are a match to TRBD1. The germline gives CDR1 MNHEY, CDR2 SVGEGT. CDR3 length equals 15 residues. The CDR3: CVSSEVSRQGHGYTF. The CDR3 bases are TGTGTCAGCAGTGAAGTATCGAGACAGGGACATGGCTACACCTTC.

Notes on this clonotype: This may arise from a read error, as a much more abundant clone is one base away. The chain recombines TRBV6-5 with TRBJ1-2; 9 bases line up with TRBD1. This CDR3 contains 16 residues. V shed 5 bases, J shed 7 bases, and the junction held 14 bases outside the gene matches. In germline, CDR1 is MNHEY, CDR2 SVGAGI. In DNA, the CDR3 is TGTGCCAGCAGTAGGGGACAGGGACCACTTGGAGGTGGCTACACCTTC. Translated: CASSRGQGPLGGGYTF.

This chain links TRBV5-1 with TRBJ2-1; 10 bases map to TRBD2. With 0 bases clipped from V and 5 bases from J, the junction kept 11 bases outside the gene matches. Germline V CDR1 and CDR2: SGHRS, YFSETQ. The length of the CDR3 is 18 residues. In DNA form, the CDR3 reads TGCGCCAGCAGCTTGGGATTACTGTGGACTAGCGGAAACAATGAGCAGTTCTTC. It encodes CASSLGLLWTSGNNEQFF. Full variable domain (rest looked up from reference TRBV5-1 and TRBJ2-1): KAGVTQTPRYLIKTRGQQVTLSCSPISGHRSVSWYQQTPGQGLQFLFEYFSETQRNKGNFPGRFSGRQFSNSRSEMNVSTLELGDSALYLCASSLGLLWTSGNNEQFFGPGTRLTVL.

In its sample, this clonotype was seen a few times. Sequence at one end of the junction differs from germline and may be a read error. The chain recombines TRBV12-3 or TRBV12-4 with TRBJ2-2; D is undetermined. The CDR3 loop spans 15 amino acids. CDR3 sequence: CASSSWGSNTRELFF. The CDR3 nucleotides read TGTGCCAGCAGTTCGTGGGGTTCGAACACCAGGGAGCTGTTTTTT.

This clonotype showed up just a few times. This may stem from a read error, because a much larger clone lies one nucleotide away. The V gene is TRBV11-2, the J gene TRBJ2-2; TRBD1 matches 7 bases. This CDR3 is 15 amino acids long. The germline V gene encodes CDR1 SGHAT and CDR2 FQNNGV. In DNA form, the CDR3 reads TGTGTCAGCAGGGTGACAGGGAAGCAGTCCGGGGAGCTGTTTTTT. Translating gives CVSRVTGKQSGELFF.